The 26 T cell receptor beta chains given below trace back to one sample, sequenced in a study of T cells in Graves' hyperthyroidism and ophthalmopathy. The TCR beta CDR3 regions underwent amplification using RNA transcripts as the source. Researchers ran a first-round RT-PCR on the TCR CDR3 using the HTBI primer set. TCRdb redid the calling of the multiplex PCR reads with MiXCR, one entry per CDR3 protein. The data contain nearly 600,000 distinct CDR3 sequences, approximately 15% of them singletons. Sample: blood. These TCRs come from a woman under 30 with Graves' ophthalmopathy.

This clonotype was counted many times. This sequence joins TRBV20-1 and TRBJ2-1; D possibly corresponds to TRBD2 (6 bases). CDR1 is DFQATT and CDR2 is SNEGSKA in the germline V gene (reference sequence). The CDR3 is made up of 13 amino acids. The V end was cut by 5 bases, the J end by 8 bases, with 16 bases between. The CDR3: CSAVRGGIHEQFF. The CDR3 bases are TGCAGTGCTGTCCGGGGCGGGATACATGAGCAGTTCTTC.

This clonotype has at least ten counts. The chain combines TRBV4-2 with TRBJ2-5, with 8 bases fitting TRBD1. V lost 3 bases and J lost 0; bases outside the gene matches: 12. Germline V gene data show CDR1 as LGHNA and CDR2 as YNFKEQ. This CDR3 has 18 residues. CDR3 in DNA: TGTGCCAGCAGCCACCCCCCGGACAGGGTGGGGGACCAAGAGACCCAGTACTTC. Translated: CASSHPPDRVGDQETQYF.

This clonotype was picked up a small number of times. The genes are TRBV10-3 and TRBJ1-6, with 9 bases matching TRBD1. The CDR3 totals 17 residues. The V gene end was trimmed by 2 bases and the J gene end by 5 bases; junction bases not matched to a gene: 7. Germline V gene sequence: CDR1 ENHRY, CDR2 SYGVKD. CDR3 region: CAISEGHGQGNNSPLHF. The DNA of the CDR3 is TGTGCCATCAGTGAGGGGCACGGACAGGGGAATAATTCACCCCTCCACTTT.

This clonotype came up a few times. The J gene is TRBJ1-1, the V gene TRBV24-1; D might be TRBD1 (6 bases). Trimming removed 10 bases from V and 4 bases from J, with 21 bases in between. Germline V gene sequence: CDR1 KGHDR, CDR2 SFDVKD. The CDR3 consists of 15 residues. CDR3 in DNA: TGTGCCACTCGTTCAGCGGGGGGCTTTGGCACTGAAGCTTTCTTT. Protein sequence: CATRSAGGFGTEAFF.

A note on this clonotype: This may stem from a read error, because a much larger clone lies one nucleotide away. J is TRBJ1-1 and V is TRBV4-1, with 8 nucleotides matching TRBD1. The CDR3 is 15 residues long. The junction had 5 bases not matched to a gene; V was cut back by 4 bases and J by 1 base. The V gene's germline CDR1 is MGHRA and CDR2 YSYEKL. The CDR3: CASSLNQGANTEAFF. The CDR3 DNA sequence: TGCGCCAGCAGCCTGAACCAGGGGGCGAACACTGAAGCTTTCTTT.

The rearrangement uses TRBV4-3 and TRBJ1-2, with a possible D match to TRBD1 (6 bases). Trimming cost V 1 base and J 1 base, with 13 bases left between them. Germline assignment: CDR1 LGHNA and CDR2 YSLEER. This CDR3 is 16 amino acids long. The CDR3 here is CASSQVTGHGNYGYTF. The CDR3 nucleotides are TGCGCCAGCAGCCAAGTTACAGGGCATGGTAACTATGGCTACACCTTC.

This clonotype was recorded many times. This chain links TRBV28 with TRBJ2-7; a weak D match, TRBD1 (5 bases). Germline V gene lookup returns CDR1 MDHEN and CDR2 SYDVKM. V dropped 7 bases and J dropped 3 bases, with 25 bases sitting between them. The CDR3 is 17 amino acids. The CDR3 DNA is TGTGCCAGCACTGAATGGGGTGGTAACAGGAAGCTCTACGAGCAGTACTTC. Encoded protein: CASTEWGGNRKLYEQYF.

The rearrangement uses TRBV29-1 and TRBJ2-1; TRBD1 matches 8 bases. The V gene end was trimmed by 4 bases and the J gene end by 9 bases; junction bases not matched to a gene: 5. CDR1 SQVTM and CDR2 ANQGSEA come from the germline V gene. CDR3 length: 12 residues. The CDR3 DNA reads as TGCAGCGTTGGGACAGGGAACGGTGAGCAGTTCTTC. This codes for CSVGTGNGEQFF.

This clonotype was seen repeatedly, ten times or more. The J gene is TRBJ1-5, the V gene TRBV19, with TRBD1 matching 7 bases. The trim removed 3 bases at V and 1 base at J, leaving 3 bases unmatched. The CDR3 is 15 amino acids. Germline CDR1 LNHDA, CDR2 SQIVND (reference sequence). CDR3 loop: CASSIPDRSNQPQHF. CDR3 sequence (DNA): TGTGCCAGTAGTATCCCGGACAGGAGCAATCAGCCCCAGCATTTT.

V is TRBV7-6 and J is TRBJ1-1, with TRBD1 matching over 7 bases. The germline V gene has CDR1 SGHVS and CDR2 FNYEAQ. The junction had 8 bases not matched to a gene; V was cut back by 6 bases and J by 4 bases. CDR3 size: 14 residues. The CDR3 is CASRSQPGGTEAFF. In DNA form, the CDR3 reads TGTGCCAGCAGGAGCCAACCAGGGGGCACTGAAGCTTTCTTT.

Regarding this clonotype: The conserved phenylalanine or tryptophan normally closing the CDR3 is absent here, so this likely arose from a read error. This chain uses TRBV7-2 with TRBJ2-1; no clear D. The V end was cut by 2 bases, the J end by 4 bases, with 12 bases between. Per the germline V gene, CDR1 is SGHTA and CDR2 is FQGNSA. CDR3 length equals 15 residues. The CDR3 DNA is TGTGCCAGCAGCTTATGGGTTCGCCTTTACAATGAGCAGTTCCTC. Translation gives CASSLWVRLYNEQFL.

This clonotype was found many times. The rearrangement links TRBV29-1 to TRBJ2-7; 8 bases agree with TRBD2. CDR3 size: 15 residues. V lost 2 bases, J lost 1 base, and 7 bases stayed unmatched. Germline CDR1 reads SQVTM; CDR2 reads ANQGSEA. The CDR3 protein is CSVEYSGIPSYEQYF. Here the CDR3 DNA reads TGCAGCGTTGAATATAGCGGGATTCCGTCCTACGAGCAGTACTTC.

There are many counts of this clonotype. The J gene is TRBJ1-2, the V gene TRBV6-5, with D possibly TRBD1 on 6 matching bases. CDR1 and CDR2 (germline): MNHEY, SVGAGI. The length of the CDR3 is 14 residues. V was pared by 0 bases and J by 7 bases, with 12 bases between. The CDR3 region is CASSYSGGNGGYTF. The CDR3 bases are TGTGCCAGCAGTTACTCTGGGGGCAACGGTGGCTACACCTTC.

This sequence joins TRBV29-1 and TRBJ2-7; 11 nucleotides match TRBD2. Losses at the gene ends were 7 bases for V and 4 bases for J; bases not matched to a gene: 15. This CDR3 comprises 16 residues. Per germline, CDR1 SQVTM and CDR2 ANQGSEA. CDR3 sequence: CSAKGRTSGYNYEQYF. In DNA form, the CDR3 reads TGCAGCGCTAAGGGAAGGACTAGCGGGTATAATTACGAGCAGTACTTC.

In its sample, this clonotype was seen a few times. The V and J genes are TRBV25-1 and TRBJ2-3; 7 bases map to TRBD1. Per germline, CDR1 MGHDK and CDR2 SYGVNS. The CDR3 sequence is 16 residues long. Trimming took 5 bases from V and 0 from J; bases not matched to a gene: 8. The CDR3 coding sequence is TGTGCCAGCAGTTTCCCAGGGGGATTTAGCACAGATACGCAGTATTTT. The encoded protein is CASSFPGGFSTDTQYF. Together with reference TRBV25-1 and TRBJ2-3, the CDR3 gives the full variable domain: EADIYQTPRYLVIGTGKKITLECSQTMGHDKMYWYQQDPGMELHLIHYSYGVNSTEKGDLSSESTVSRIRTEHFPLTLESARPSHTSQYLCASSFPGGFSTDTQYFGPGTRLTVL.

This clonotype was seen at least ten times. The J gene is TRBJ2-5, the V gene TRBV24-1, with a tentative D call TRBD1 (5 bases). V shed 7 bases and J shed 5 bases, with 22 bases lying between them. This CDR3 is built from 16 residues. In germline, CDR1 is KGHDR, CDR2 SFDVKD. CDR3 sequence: CATSENYGAGRETQYF. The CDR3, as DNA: TGTGCCACCAGCGAAAACTATGGGGCCGGACGGGAGACCCAGTACTTC.

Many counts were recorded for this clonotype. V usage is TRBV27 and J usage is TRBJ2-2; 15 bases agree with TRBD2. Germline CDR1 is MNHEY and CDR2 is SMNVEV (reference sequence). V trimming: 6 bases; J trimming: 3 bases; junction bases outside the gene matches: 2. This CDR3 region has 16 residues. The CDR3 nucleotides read TGTGCCAGCAGGCGGACTAGCGGGAGGGACACCGGGGAGCTGTTTTTT. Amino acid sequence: CASRRTSGRDTGELFF.

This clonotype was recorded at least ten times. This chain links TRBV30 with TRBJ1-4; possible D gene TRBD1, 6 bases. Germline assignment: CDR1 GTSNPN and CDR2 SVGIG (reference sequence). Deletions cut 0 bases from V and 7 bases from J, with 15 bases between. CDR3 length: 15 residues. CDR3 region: CAWSVPGASGEKLFF. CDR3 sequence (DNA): TGTGCCTGGAGTGTACCGGGGGCAAGTGGTGAAAAACTGTTTTTT.

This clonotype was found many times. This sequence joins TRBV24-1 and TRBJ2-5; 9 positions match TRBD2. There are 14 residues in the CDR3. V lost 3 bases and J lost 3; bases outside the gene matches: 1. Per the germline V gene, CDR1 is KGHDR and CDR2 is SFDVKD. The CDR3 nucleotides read TGTGCCACCAGTGATAGACTAGCGGAAGAGACCCAGTACTTC. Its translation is CATSDRLAEETQYF.

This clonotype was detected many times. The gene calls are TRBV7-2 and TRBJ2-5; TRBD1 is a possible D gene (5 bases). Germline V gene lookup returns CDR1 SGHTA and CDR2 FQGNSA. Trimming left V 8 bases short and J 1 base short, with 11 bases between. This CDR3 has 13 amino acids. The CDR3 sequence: CASHGRVQETQYF. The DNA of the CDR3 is TGTGCCAGCCATGGCAGGGTCCAAGAGACCCAGTACTTC.

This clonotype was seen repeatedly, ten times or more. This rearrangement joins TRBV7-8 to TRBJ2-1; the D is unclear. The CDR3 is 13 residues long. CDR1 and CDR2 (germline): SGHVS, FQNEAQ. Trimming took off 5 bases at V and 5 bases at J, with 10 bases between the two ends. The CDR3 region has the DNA TGTGCCAGCAGCCCATACATCAACAATGAGCAGTTCTTC. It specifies CASSPYINNEQFF.

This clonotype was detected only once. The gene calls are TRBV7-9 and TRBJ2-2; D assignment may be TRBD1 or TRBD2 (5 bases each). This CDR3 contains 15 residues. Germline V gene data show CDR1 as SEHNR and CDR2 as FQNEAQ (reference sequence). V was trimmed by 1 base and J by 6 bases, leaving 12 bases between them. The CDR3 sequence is CASSLDGARAGELFF. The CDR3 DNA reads TGTGCCAGCAGCTTAGACGGGGCGAGAGCCGGGGAGCTGTTTTTT.

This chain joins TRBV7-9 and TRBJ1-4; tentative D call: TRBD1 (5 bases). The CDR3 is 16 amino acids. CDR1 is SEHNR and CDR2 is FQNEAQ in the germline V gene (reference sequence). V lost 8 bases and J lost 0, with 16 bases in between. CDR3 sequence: CASRPRGSATNEKLFF. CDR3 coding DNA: TGTGCCAGCCGGCCTAGGGGCTCTGCAACTAATGAAAAACTGTTTTTT.

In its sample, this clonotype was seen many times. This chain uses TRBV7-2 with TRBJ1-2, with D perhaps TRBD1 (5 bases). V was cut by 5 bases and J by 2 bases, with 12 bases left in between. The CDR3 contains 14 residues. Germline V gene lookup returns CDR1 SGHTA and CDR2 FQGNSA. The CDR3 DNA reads TGTGCCAGCAGCCGACACCGACAGAACTATGGCTACACCTTC. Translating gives CASSRHRQNYGYTF.

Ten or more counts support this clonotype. CDR3 sequence reads: CASRLGSQETQYF. The CDR3 DNA reads as TGTGCCAGCAGGCTAGGGTCTCAAGAGACCCAGTACTTC. V gene TRBV12-3 or TRBV12-4 combines with J gene TRBJ2-5; D remains unclear. With 6 bases removed from V and 2 bases from J, the gap between germline ends came to 10 bases. The CDR3 totals 13 residues.

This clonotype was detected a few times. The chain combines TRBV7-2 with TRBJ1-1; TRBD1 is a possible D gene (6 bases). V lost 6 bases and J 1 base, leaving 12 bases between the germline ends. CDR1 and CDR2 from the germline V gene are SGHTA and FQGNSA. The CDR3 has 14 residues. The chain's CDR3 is CASRKTTGNTEAFF. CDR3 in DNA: TGTGCCAGCAGAAAAACGACAGGGAACACTGAAGCTTTCTTT.